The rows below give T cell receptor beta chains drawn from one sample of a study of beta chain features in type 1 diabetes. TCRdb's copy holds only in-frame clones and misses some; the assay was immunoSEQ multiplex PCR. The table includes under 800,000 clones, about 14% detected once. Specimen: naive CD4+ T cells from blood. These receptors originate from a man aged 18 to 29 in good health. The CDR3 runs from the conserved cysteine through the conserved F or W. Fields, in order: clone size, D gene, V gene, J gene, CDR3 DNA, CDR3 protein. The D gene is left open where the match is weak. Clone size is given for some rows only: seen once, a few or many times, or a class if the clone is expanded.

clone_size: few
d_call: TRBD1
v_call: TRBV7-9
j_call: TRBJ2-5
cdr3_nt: TGTGCCAGCAGCTCGGACAGGAGTAGGGAGACCCAGTACTTC
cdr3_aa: CASSSDRSRETQYF

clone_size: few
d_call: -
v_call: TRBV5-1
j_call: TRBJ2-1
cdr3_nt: TGCGCCAGCAGCTTGGGGTCGGGAGTTGGGAGTGAGCAGTTCTTC
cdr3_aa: CASSLGSGVGSEQFF

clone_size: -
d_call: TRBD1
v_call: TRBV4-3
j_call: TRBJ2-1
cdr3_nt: TGCGCCAGCGCCCAGACAGGGTTTCCCTACAATGAGCAGTTCTTC
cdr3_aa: CASAQTGFPYNEQFF

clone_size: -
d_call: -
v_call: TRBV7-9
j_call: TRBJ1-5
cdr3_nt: TGTGCCAGCAGTACTGGGGCGTCGGGACAGCCCCAGCATTTT
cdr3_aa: CASSTGASGQPQHF

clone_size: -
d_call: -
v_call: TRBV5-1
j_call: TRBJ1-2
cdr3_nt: TGCGCCAGCAGCTTGGACAGCTCTAACTATGGCTACACCTTC
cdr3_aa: CASSLDSSNYGYTF

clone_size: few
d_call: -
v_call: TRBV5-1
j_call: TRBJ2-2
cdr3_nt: TGCGCCAGCAGCGCGATTTCAGGGGACACCGGGGAGCTGTTTTTT
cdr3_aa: CASSAISGDTGELFF

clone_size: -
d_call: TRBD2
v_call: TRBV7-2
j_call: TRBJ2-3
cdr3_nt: TGTGCCAGCAGCTTAGGACACTCAGCGGGGGCGACAGATACGCAGTATTTT
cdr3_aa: CASSLGHSAGATDTQYF

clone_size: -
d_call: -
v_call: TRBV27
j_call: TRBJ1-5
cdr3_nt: TGTGCCAGCAGGGTGGGCAATCAGCCCCAGCATTTT
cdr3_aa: CASRVGNQPQHF

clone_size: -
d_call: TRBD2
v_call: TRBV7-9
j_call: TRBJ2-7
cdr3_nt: TGTGCCAGCAGCGTTAGCGGGATAGTATCCGAGCAGTACTTC
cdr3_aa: CASSVSGIVSEQYF

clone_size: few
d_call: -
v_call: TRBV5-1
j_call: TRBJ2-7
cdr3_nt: TGCGCCAGCAGCTTGGTGGACGGTTCCTACGAGCAGTACTTC
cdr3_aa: CASSLVDGSYEQYF

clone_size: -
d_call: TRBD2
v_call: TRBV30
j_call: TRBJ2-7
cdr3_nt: TGTGCCTGGAAGCGAGCGGGGGGCACCTACGAGCAGTACTTC
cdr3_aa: CAWKRAGGTYEQYF

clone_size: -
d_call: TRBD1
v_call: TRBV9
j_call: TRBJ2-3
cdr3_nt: TGTGCCAGCACCCAGGACTGGGACAGAGGTACGCAGTATTTT
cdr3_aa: CASTQDWDRGTQYF

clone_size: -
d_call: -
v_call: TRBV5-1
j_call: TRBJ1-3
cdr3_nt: TGCGCCAGCAGCTCGGAATCTGGAAACACCATATATTTT
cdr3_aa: CASSSESGNTIYF

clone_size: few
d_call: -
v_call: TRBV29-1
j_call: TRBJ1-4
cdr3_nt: TGCAGCGCAATGCAGGGGAGTAGAAATGAAAAACTGTTTTTT
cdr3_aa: CSAMQGSRNEKLFF

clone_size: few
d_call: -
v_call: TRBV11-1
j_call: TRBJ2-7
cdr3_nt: TGTGCCAGCAGCTTATTGGGGACACTTTCAACCTACGAGCAGTACTTC
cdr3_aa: CASSLLGTLSTYEQYF

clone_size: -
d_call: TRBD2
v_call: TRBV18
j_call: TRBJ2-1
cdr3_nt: TGTGCCAGCGCACAAGGATTAGGGACTAGCGGGAACTCCTACAATGAGCAGTTCTTC
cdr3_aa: CASAQGLGTSGNSYNEQFF

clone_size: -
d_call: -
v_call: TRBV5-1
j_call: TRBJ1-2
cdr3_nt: TGCGCCAGCAGCTTGGACAGGTTCGGCGGCTACACCTTC
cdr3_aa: CASSLDRFGGYTF

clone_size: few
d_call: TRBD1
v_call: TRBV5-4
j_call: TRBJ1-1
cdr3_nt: TGTGCCAGCAGCAGGGGACAGGGGAACACTGAAGCTTTCTTT
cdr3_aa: CASSRGQGNTEAFF

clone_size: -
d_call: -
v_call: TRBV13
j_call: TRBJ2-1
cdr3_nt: TGTGCCAGCAGCTTAGTGGGGGGCCCGCGGAATGAGCAGTTCTTC
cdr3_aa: CASSLVGGPRNEQFF

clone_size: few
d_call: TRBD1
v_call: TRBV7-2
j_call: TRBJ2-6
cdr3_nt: TGTGCCAGCAGCCCCGGGGACAGGGTCTTATCCGGGGCCAACGTCCTGACTTTC
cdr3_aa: CASSPGDRVLSGANVLTF

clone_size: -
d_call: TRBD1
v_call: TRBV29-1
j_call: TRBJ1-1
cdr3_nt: TGCAGCGGTAGACAGGGGAGGACTGAAGCTTTCTTT
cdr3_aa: CSGRQGRTEAFF

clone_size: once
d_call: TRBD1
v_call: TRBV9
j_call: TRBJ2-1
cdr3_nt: TGTGCCAGCAGCGCCCGGGACAGGAGAAACAATGAGCAGTTCTTC
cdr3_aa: CASSARDRRNNEQFF

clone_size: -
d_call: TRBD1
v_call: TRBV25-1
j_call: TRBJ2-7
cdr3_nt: TGTGCCAGCAGTCCTACCCGGGACAGGGGGCGTTACGAGCAGTACTTC
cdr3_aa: CASSPTRDRGRYEQYF

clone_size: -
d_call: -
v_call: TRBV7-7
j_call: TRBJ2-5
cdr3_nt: TGTGCTAGCAGCTTGGGCAGAAAAGAGACCCAGTACTTC
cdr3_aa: CASSLGRKETQYF

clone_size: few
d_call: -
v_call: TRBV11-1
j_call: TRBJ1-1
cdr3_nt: TGTGCCAGCAGCCGAACCGGGACTGGGGGAGCTTTCTTT
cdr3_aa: CASSRTGTGGAFF

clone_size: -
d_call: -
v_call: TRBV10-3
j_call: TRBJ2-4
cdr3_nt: TGTGCCATCAGGGAATCGGCAGGGGCGACCAAAAACATTCAGTACTTC
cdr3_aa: CAIRESAGATKNIQYF

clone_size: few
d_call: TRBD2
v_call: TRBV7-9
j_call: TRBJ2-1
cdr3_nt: TGTGCCAGCAGCTTAGCGGGACTAGCGGGAGGGCCTCGTTACGAGCAGTTCTTC
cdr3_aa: CASSLAGLAGGPRYEQFF

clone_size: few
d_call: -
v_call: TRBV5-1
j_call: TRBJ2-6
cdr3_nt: TGCGCCAGCAGCTTGAGTAGCTCTGGGGCCAACGTCCTGACTTTC
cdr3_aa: CASSLSSSGANVLTF

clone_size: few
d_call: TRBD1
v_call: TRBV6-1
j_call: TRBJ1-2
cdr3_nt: TGTGCCAGCAGGACAGGGTTTGGCTACACCTTC
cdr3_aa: CASRTGFGYTF

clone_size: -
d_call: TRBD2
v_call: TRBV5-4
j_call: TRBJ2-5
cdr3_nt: TGTGCCAGCAGTTTTCTACTAGCGGGACGCGGCGAGACCCAGTACTTC
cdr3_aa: CASSFLLAGRGETQYF

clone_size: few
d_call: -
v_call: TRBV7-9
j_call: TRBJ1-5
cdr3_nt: TGTGCCAGCAGCCGGGAGTCTTTTAGCAATCAGCCCCAGCATTTT
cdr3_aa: CASSRESFSNQPQHF

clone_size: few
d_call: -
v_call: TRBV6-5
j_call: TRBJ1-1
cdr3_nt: TGTGCCAGCAGTTACAACACTGTGGTAATGAACACTGAAGCTTTCTTT
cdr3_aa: CASSYNTVVMNTEAFF

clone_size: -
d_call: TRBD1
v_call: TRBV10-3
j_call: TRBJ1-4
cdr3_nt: TGTGCCATCAGCTCGGACAGGGTACGAAGGAATGATGCAACTAATGAAAAACTGTTTTTT
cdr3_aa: CAISSDRVRRNDATNEKLFF

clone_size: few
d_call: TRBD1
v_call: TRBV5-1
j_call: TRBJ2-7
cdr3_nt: TGCGCCAGCAGCTCCTCAAGGGGGCTCGTCTACGAGCAGTACTTC
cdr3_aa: CASSSSRGLVYEQYF

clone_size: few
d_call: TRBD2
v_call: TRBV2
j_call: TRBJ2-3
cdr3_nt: TGTGCCAGCAGCGACCTTAGCGGGTCACGAGATACGCAGTATTTT
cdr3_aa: CASSDLSGSRDTQYF

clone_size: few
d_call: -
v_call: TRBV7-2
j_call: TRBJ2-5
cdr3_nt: TGTGCCAGCAGCTTAGCAGGGGAGAAAGAGACCCAGTACTTC
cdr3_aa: CASSLAGEKETQYF

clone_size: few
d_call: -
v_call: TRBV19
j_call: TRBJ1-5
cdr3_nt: TGTGCCAGTAGTACGGGACCGCACAATCAGCCCCAGCATTTT
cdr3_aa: CASSTGPHNQPQHF

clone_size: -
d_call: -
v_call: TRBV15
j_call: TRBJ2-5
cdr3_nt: TGTGCCACCAGCAGGGATCGGGGGACATCGTACCAAGAGACCCAGTACTTC
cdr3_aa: CATSRDRGTSYQETQYF

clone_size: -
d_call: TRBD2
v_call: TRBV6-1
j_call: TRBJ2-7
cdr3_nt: TGTGCCAGCACTAGCGGGGGGAGCTCCTACGAGCAGTACTTC
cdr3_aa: CASTSGGSSYEQYF

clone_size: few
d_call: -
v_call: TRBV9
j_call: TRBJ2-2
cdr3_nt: TGTGCCAGCAGCGTTGGAGGGGTGAACACCGGGGAGCTGTTTTTT
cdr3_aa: CASSVGGVNTGELFF